This record concerns one TCR beta chain sequence. What it recognizes is unknown. Into CD45RA+ naive and CD45RA-negative memory subsets, the CD4+ cells were split. Method: immunoSEQ multiplex PCR; TCRdb's copy keeps in-frame clones and lacks some. The data show 170,000 or so clones, with 66% seen just once and about 10% held by the top ten. The CDR3 is 14 residues long. The germline V gene encodes CDR1 SGHNT and CDR2 YENEEA. Trimming removed 1 base at V and 6 bases at J, with 12 bases between. The data belong to a study of shared clonotypes between healthy human individuals. The overall study: Researchers assigned three CD4 naive, three CD4 memory, two CD8 naive and one CD8 memory plate to each donor.

Study-wide results and caveats: Larger richness was generally estimated for naive than memory subsets. Enrolling few donors narrowed the genetic and exposure-history diversity that was represented.

This TCR was sampled from a man aged 30 to 39 in good health. The sequenced sample was memory CD4+ T cells sorted from blood. Indicated subset: CD45RA-negative fraction. The chain combines TRBV11-3 with TRBJ2-5; no clear D gene. Here the CDR3 DNA reads TGTGCCAGCAGCTTAGGTCGGGCAGCAAAGACCCAGTACTTC. Amino acids: CASSLGRAAKTQYF.